A single sample is the source of the 19 T cell receptor beta chains below, sequenced in a study of response to subunit inactivated influenza vaccine. TCRdb re-analysed the RT-PCR reads in MiXCR, keeping a single row per CDR3 protein. Among roughly 500,000 distinct CDR3 sequences, approximately 22% were seen once, and the ten largest hold 2.5% to 3.5%. A further study also used this sample, focusing on T cells expressing NK-cell markers. As reported in that work: Making the TCR beta cDNA relied on 5'RACE template switching with UMIs.

This sample comprised CD4+ T cells sorted from PBMCs, obtained roughly 13 days after vaccination. Receptor source: a man between 50 and 59 years old who received an inactivated influenza vaccine.

The chain recombines TRBV15 with TRBJ2-2; 9 positions agree with TRBD2. The ends lost 0 bases at V and 5 bases at J; junction bases unmatched: 10. The germline V gene has CDR1 LNHNV and CDR2 YYDKDF (reference sequence). This CDR3 has 18 residues. CDR3 protein: CATSRDFLGGRVTGELFF. In DNA form, the CDR3 reads TGTGCCACCAGCAGAGATTTCCTGGGCGGGAGGGTAACCGGGGAGCTGTTTTTT.

The V gene is TRBV6-1, the J gene TRBJ2-2, with TRBD2 identical over 7 bases. Trimming took 5 bases from V and 1 from J; bases not matched to a gene: 10. This CDR3 region has 17 residues. Germline CDR1 is MNHNS and CDR2 is SASEGT. DNA for the CDR3: TGTGCCAGCAGTAGCCGGTTTCGGGGGGAGAACACCGGGGAGCTGTTTTTT. Residues: CASSSRFRGENTGELFF.

The CDR3 protein is CASTGDRASTEAFF. CDR3 DNA sequence: TGTGCCAGCACCGGGGACCGAGCGAGCACTGAAGCTTTCTTT. The V gene is TRBV12-3 or TRBV12-4, the J gene TRBJ1-1, with D tentatively TRBD1 (5 bases). Between the trimmed V and J ends, which lost 7 bases and 4 bases, there was a span of 16 bases. The CDR3 has 14 residues.

Written as DNA, the CDR3 is TGCGCCAGCAGTGATCCCTCCGAGCAGTACTTC. Translation gives CASSDPSEQYF. This chain links TRBV10-2 with TRBJ2-7; D not resolved. Germline V gene sequence: CDR1 WSHSY, CDR2 SAAADI. With 3 bases removed from V and 6 bases from J, the gap between germline ends came to 6 bases. CDR3 length: 11 residues.

Ten or more counts support this clonotype. This CDR3 is CASSPTSTDTQYF. CDR3 sequence (DNA): TGTGCCAGCAGCCCCACTAGCACAGATACGCAGTATTTT. The genes are TRBV7-3 and TRBJ2-3, with D unclear. Trimming shortened V by 5 bases and J by 0 bases, and 6 bases separated the two germline ends. The germline CDR1 and CDR2 sequences are SGHTA and FQGTGA. The length of the CDR3 is 13 residues.

This sequence joins TRBV5-4 and TRBJ2-1, with D hard to call. Germline CDR1 is SGHNT and CDR2 is YYREEE (reference sequence). The CDR3 is 13 residues long. V was shortened by 7 bases and J by 5 bases, with 13 bases between the two germline ends. CDR3 DNA: TGTGCCAGCCAGAGCCGGGTGGACAATGAGCAGTTCTTC. Its translation: CASQSRVDNEQFF.

The sample holds a few counts of this clonotype. The rearrangement uses TRBV20-1 and TRBJ2-1; D is unresolved. The V gene lost 1 base and the J gene lost 4 bases, with 14 bases spanning the gap. CDR3 length equals 15 residues. CDR1 and CDR2 from the germline V gene are DFQATT and SNEGSKA (reference sequence). As DNA, the CDR3 is TGCAGTGCTAGAGGCGCGGCCCAATATTACAATGAGCAGTTCTTC. Translating it yields CSARGAAQYYNEQFF.

J is TRBJ1-1 and V is TRBV12-3 or TRBV12-4, with a tentative D call TRBD1 (5 bases). CDR3 length equals 15 residues. Trimming left V 3 bases short and J 0 bases short, with 11 bases between. This chain's CDR3 is CASSFYRGVNTEAFF. As DNA, the CDR3 is TGTGCCAGCAGTTTTTATAGAGGGGTGAACACTGAAGCTTTCTTT.

This clonotype was detected only a few times. This chain connects TRBV7-9 to TRBJ2-2; 7 nucleotides align to TRBD2. The CDR3 has 15 residues. V gave up 5 bases and J gave up 5 bases; unmatched junction bases: 8. Per germline, CDR1 SEHNR and CDR2 FQNEAQ (reference sequence). The DNA of the CDR3 is TGTGCCAGCAGCCCTGTCGCGGGGGATACCGGGGAGCTGTTTTTT. Translated, it gives CASSPVAGDTGELFF.

The chain carries TRBV12-3 or TRBV12-4 and TRBJ2-5; 10 nucleotides align to TRBD2. Losses at the gene ends were 7 bases for V and 4 bases for J; bases not matched to a gene: 6. The CDR3 sequence is 14 residues long. In nucleotides, the CDR3 is TGTGCCAGCACAACTAGCGGGATAGGAGAGACCCAGTACTTC. Translating it yields CASTTSGIGETQYF.

V is TRBV20-1 and J is TRBJ2-3; D ambiguous. This CDR3 is built from 13 residues. Per germline, CDR1 DFQATT and CDR2 SNEGSKA (reference sequence). V lost 3 bases to trimming and J lost 4 bases, with 11 bases between them. The chain's CDR3 is CSARTFLPDTQYF. CDR3 coding DNA: TGCAGTGCTAGGACGTTTTTGCCAGATACGCAGTATTTT.

The sample holds many counts of this clonotype. The rearrangement uses TRBV4-2 and TRBJ2-1; D might be TRBD1 (5 bases). Per germline, CDR1 LGHNA and CDR2 YNFKEQ. CDR3 size: 17 residues. V was shortened by 1 base and J by 5 bases, with 18 bases between the two germline ends. The CDR3 nucleotides read TGTGCCAGCAGCCAAGTTTGGGCCGGGCAGGGAAACAATGAGCAGTTCTTC. Protein sequence: CASSQVWAGQGNNEQFF.

This clonotype was counted between two and nine times. The J gene is TRBJ2-5, the V gene TRBV5-6; no definite D call. This CDR3 is built from 13 residues. Germline V gene data show CDR1 as SGHDT and CDR2 as YYEEEE. Trimming took off 3 bases at V and 1 base at J, with 7 bases between the two ends. The CDR3 here is CASSWMFQETQYF. In DNA, the CDR3 is TGTGCCAGCAGCTGGATGTTCCAAGAGACCCAGTACTTC.

This clonotype occurred a few times. V and J are TRBV12-3 or TRBV12-4 and TRBJ2-7; D remains unclear. Trimming cost V 5 bases and J 4 bases, with 9 bases left between them. The CDR3 contains 12 residues. The CDR3 sequence: CASSTDGYEQYF. As DNA, the CDR3 is TGTGCCAGCAGTACGGACGGGTACGAGCAGTACTTC.

This chain connects TRBV12-3 or TRBV12-4 to TRBJ1-6, with 7 bases fitting TRBD1. The CDR3 extends over 14 amino acids. V was clipped by 5 bases and J by 7 bases; unmatched bases: 5. The DNA of the CDR3 is TGTGCCAGCAGTCTGACAGGGTGGAATTCACCCCTCCACTTT. As protein: CASSLTGWNSPLHF.

This clonotype was counted a few times. The genes are TRBV3-1 and TRBJ1-4, with 10 bases that match TRBD1. V lost 3 bases, J lost 7 bases, and 5 bases stayed unmatched. Germline CDR1 is LGHDT and CDR2 is YNNKEL (reference sequence). The CDR3 length is 15 residues. CDR3 DNA sequence: TGTGCCAGCAGCCAGCCCGGGACAGGGGCTGAAAAACTGTTTTTT. Its protein product is CASSQPGTGAEKLFF.

The V call is TRBV20-1, the J call TRBJ2-7; D may correspond to TRBD1 or TRBD2 (5 bases each). V lost 3 bases to trimming and J lost 3 bases, with 9 bases between them. There are 12 residues in the CDR3. Germline-derived CDR1 and CDR2 are DFQATT and SNEGSKA (reference sequence). CDR3 loop: CSASWDVYEQYF. Here the CDR3 DNA reads TGCAGTGCTAGCTGGGACGTCTACGAGCAGTACTTC.

This chain uses TRBV2 with TRBJ2-3; D is unclear. Per the germline V gene, CDR1 is SNHLY and CDR2 is FYNNEI. Trimming shortened V by 7 bases and J by 2 bases, and 7 bases separated the two germline ends. The CDR3 length is 12 residues. CDR3 sequence (DNA): TGTGCCAGCAAACCCTTCACAGATACGCAGTATTTT. This encodes CASKPFTDTQYF.

This clonotype was picked up a small number of times. The rearrangement joins TRBV6-5 to TRBJ2-6; TRBD1 aligns across 10 bases. Germline V lookup: CDR1 MNHEY, CDR2 SVGAGI. This CDR3 has 19 amino acids. Trimming cost V 2 bases and J 3 bases; bases outside gene matches: 10. The CDR3 DNA is TGTGCCAGCAGTTACATCCGGGACAGGGGATGGGTTGGGGCCAACGTCCTGACTTTC. Protein sequence: CASSYIRDRGWVGANVLTF.